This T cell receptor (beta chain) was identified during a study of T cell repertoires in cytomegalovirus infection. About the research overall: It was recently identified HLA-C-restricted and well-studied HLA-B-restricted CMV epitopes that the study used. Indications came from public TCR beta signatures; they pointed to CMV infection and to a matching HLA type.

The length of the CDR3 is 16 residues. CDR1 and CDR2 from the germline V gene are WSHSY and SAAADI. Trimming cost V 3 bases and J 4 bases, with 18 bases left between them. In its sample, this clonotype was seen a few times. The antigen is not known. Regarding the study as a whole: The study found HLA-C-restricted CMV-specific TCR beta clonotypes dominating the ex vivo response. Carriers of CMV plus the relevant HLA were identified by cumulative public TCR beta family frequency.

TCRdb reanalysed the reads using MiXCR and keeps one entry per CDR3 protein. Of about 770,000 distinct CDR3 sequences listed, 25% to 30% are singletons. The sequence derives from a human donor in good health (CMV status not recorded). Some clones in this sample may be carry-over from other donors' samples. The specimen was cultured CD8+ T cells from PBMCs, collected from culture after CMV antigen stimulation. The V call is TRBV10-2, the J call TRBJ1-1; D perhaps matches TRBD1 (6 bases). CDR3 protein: CASSDAYRESSTEAFF. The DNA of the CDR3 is TGCGCCAGCAGTGATGCTTACAGGGAGTCGAGCACTGAAGCTTTCTTT.